The 21 T cell receptor beta chains given below trace back to one sample, sequenced in a study of graft-versus-host responses after intestinal transplantation. Here immunoSEQ multiplex PCR was the method, and the copy in TCRdb shows in-frame clones only, minus some. The sample lists more than 6,500 clones, about a quarter occurring once. The sequences come from alloreactive CD4+ T cells from a mixed lymphocyte reaction culture, collected before intestinal transplant. Noted subset: CFSE-low proliferating T cells sorted from roughly six-day pre-transplant mixed lymphocyte reaction (GvH or HvG direction). The receptors originated from a human patient who received an intestinal transplant.

The chain joins TRBV4-1 to TRBJ2-7; D is ambiguous. CDR3 length: 15 amino acids. Trimming took 2 bases from V and 2 from J, leaving 13 bases between them. Per the germline V gene, CDR1 is MGHRA and CDR2 is YSYEKL. The CDR3 sequence: CASSQTNLGAYEQYF. CDR3 bases: TGCGCCAGCAGCCAAACTAATCTAGGCGCCTACGAGCAGTACTTC.

V gene TRBV5-1 combines with J gene TRBJ2-1; 14 bases are a match to TRBD2. Germline V gene lookup returns CDR1 SGHRS and CDR2 YFSETQ. Germline trimming cut 2 bases from V and 7 bases from J; bases unmatched to any gene: 11. The CDR3 covers 18 residues. CDR3 amino acids: CASSLTPGGTSGRNEQFF. The CDR3 DNA reads TGCGCCAGCAGCTTAACCCCAGGGGGGACTAGCGGGAGAAATGAGCAGTTCTTC.

The table lists this clone with a few counts. The V call is TRBV18, the J call TRBJ1-2; TRBD1 is a possible D gene (6 bases). Trimming took 2 bases from V and 5 from J, leaving 12 bases between them. Germline CDR1 reads KGHSH; CDR2 reads LQKENI. The length of the CDR3 is 14 residues. Written as DNA, the CDR3 is TGTGCCAGCTCACCAGGGGGACACCCTTATGGCTACACCTTC. It encodes CASSPGGHPYGYTF. Filled out from reference TRBV18 and TRBJ1-2, the complete variable domain reads NAGVMQNPRHLVRRRGQEARLRCSPMKGHSHVYWYRQLPEEGLKFMVYLQKENIIDESGMPKERFSAEFPKEGPSILRIQQVVRGDSAAYFCASSPGGHPYGYTFGSGTRLTVV.

This clone was observed a handful of times. The J gene is TRBJ2-7, the V gene TRBV18; 7 bases align to TRBD2. The CDR3 has 16 amino acids. Germline-derived CDR1 and CDR2 are KGHSH and LQKENI. J gave up 4 bases and V 1 base, and 10 bases lay outside the gene matches. The CDR3 sequence is CASSPLEAGVTYEQYF. CDR3 DNA sequence: TGTGCCAGCTCACCACTGGAGGCGGGAGTTACTTACGAGCAGTACTTC. The full variable domain, rest sourced from reference TRBV18 and TRBJ2-7, is NAGVMQNPRHLVRRRGQEARLRCSPMKGHSHVYWYRQLPEEGLKFMVYLQKENIIDESGMPKERFSAEFPKEGPSILRIQQVVRGDSAAYFCASSPLEAGVTYEQYFGPGTRLTVT.

This clone has just a few counts. This may stem from a read error, because a much larger clone lies one nucleotide away. This chain joins TRBV30 and TRBJ2-3; 13 bases line up with TRBD2. Germline V gene sequence: CDR1 GTSNPN, CDR2 SVGIG (reference sequence). This CDR3 has 13 amino acids. DNA for the CDR3: TGTGGCTGGAGACTAGCGGGAGGCTCGTCGCAGTATTTT. Translated, it gives CGWRLAGGSSQYF.

The J gene is TRBJ2-7, the V gene TRBV6-1; 9 bases agree with TRBD2. Germline-derived CDR1 and CDR2 are MNHNS and SASEGT. The CDR3 consists of 13 residues. V lost 5 bases and J lost 6; bases outside the gene matches: 5. The CDR3 loop reads CASSYFSGSEQYF. In DNA, the CDR3 is TGTGCCAGCAGTTATTTTAGCGGGAGCGAGCAGTACTTC.

In its sample, this clone is medium-sized. One end of the junction does not line up with germline, which may come from a read error. The V gene is TRBV7-7, the J gene TRBJ2-2, with a tentative D call TRBD2 (6 bases). The CDR3 runs 14 residues. Germline V gene data show CDR1 as SSHAT and CDR2 as FNYEAQ (reference sequence). The CDR3 DNA sequence: TGTGCTAGCAGCTTGGGACTTTCCACCGGGGAGCTGTTTTTT. Translation: CASSLGLSTGELFF.

The rearrangement links TRBV7-3 to TRBJ2-7; D ambiguous. From germline, CDR1 is SGHTA and CDR2 FQGTGA. The CDR3 has 15 residues. Trimming stripped 2 bases from V and 1 base from J, with 12 bases between. The CDR3 sequence is CASSLGQYLSYEQYF. In nucleotides, the CDR3 is TGTGCCAGCAGCTTAGGTCAGTACCTTTCCTACGAGCAGTACTTC.

The V call is TRBV7-6, the J call TRBJ2-1, with 9 bases that match TRBD2. Germline V gene sequence: CDR1 SGHVS, CDR2 FNYEAQ. The CDR3 covers 13 residues. The V gene end was trimmed by 9 bases and the J gene end by 10 bases; junction bases not matched to a gene: 10. This CDR3 is CASSGSPAREQFF. For the CDR3, the DNA is TGTGCCAGTAGCGGGAGTCCGGCAAGAGAGCAGTTCTTC.

The chain joins TRBV7-3 to TRBJ2-1; the D gene is possibly TRBD2 (7 bases). This CDR3 is 15 amino acids long. Germline assignment: CDR1 SGHTA and CDR2 FQGTGA. V was trimmed by 5 bases and J by 7 bases, leaving 18 bases between them. Here the CDR3 reads CASSLFRGALNEQFF. In DNA form, the CDR3 reads TGTGCCAGCAGCCTCTTTCGGGGGGCGCTGAATGAGCAGTTCTTC.

There are a few counts of this clone. The rearrangement joins TRBV27 to TRBJ2-3, with D perhaps TRBD1 (5 bases). Trimming left V 10 bases short and J 1 base short, with 9 bases between. The germline gives CDR1 MNHEY, CDR2 SMNVEV (reference sequence). CDR3 length: 12 residues. CDR3 nucleotide sequence: TGTGCCACTGGACAAGGCACAGATACGCAGTATTTT. It translates to CATGQGTDTQYF.

Concerning this clone itself: Other DNA sequences in the sample encode the same CDR3. The chain uses TRBV20-1 and TRBJ1-3, with D unclear. Between the trimmed V and J ends, which lost 3 bases and 7 bases, there was a span of 4 bases. The CDR3 contains 10 residues. CDR1 is DFQATT and CDR2 is SNEGSKA in the germline V gene (reference sequence). The CDR3 bases are TGCAGTGCTAGCGGTAACACCATATATTTT. This encodes CSASGNTIYF.

The rearrangement joins TRBV28 to TRBJ1-4; D not certain. CDR1 and CDR2 (germline): MDHEN, SYDVKM. Trimming stripped 6 bases from V and 5 bases from J, with 16 bases between. The CDR3 sequence is 15 residues long. CDR3 protein: CASSSGAAPNEKLFF. DNA for the CDR3: TGTGCCAGCAGCTCCGGAGCAGCTCCCAATGAAAAACTGTTTTTT. Full variable domain (rest looked up from reference TRBV28 and TRBJ1-4): DVKVTQSSRYLVKRTGEKVFLECVQDMDHENMFWYRQDPGLGLRLIYFSYDVKMKEKGDIPEGYSVSREKKERFSLILESASTNQTSMYLCASSSGAAPNEKLFFGSGTQLSVL.

J is TRBJ1-4 and V is TRBV7-3; tentative D call: TRBD1 (5 bases). The ends were cut back, 3 bases at V and 3 bases at J, with 11 bases in the middle. The germline gives CDR1 SGHTA, CDR2 FQGTGA. The CDR3 runs 15 residues. The CDR3: CASSFVTASNEKLFF. CDR3 DNA sequence: TGTGCCAGCAGCTTTGTGACAGCTTCTAATGAAAAACTGTTTTTT.

The CDR3 DNA follows: TGTGCCAGCAGGCAACAACAGGGCCCCCCAGATACGCAGTATTTT. Translation: CASRQQQGPPDTQYF. The chain employs TRBV6-1 and TRBJ2-3; D is possibly TRBD1 (6 bases). Germline V gene lookup returns CDR1 MNHNS and CDR2 SASEGT. The CDR3 loop spans 15 amino acids. V dropped 6 bases and J dropped 4 bases, with 17 bases sitting between them.

The chain uses TRBV6-5 and TRBJ2-5, with D unresolved. Germline values: CDR1 MNHEY, CDR2 SVGAGI. The CDR3 has 12 amino acids. Trimming took off 1 base at V and 4 bases at J, with 4 bases between the two ends. CDR3 DNA sequence: TGTGCCAGCAGTTACTTGACAGAGACCCAGTACTTC. It specifies CASSYLTETQYF.

The V call is TRBV4-1, the J call TRBJ2-2, with 14 bases matching TRBD2. The CDR3 extends over 17 amino acids. CDR1 MGHRA and CDR2 YSYEKL come from the germline V gene. The V and J ends lost 3 bases and 4 bases, in that order; junction bases with no gene match: 4. The CDR3 loop reads CASSQTGTSGSTGELFF. DNA for the CDR3: TGCGCCAGCAGCCAGACAGGGACTAGCGGGAGCACCGGGGAGCTGTTTTTT.

By its share, this clone is medium-sized. The CDR3 sequence: CASSLHGRGDTQYF. The CDR3 nucleotides are TGTGCCAGCAGCCTCCACGGGAGGGGTGATACGCAGTATTTT. This chain joins TRBV7-3 and TRBJ2-3; TRBD2 agrees at 8 bases. CDR1 is SGHTA and CDR2 is FQGTGA in the germline V gene. J lost 6 bases, V lost 5 bases, and 7 bases had no gene match. The CDR3 runs 14 residues.

The chain has TRBV21-1 and TRBJ2-1. TRBV21-1 is listed as a pseudogene. This CDR3 comprises 14 residues. CDR3: CASRLHHSDNEQFF. The DNA for the CDR3 is TGTGCCAGCAGGCTACACCATTCCGACAATGAGCAGTTCTTC.

The rearrangement uses TRBV25-1 and TRBJ2-2; weak D call: TRBD1 (5 bases). The germline gives CDR1 MGHDK, CDR2 SYGVNS. The CDR3 length is 13 residues. V dropped 4 bases and J dropped 4 bases, with 7 bases sitting between them. The CDR3 reads CASSGQFTGELFF. CDR3 coding DNA: TGTGCCAGCAGTGGACAGTTCACCGGGGAGCTGTTTTTT.

The chain combines TRBV2 with TRBJ1-2; D remains ambiguous. Germline lookup yields CDR1 SNHLY and CDR2 FYNNEI. Trimming took off 2 bases at V and 4 bases at J, with 5 bases between the two ends. CDR3 length: 12 amino acids. CDR3 DNA: TGTGCCAGCAGTGAACAGTCCTATGGCTACACCTTC. As protein: CASSEQSYGYTF.